This T cell receptor (beta chain) emerged from a study of cytomegalovirus exposure and HLA in healthy donors. PCR involved 60 Vbeta and 13 Jbeta primers. Clones were sequenced by immunoSEQ multiplex PCR, and TCRdb holds only the in-frame ones, with some missing. The sample consists of about 160,000 clones, 84% of them appearing once. Study-wide results and limits: The classifier reportedly diagnosed cytomegalovirus status with high sensitivity and specificity.

A single count supports this clone. Its antigen is currently unknown. The germline V gene encodes CDR1 SGHNT and CDR2 YENEEA. Trimming left V 5 bases short and J 3 bases short, with 17 bases between. The length of the CDR3 is 15 residues. The sequence was collected from a man aged 30-40 years in good health and CMV-seronegative. J is TRBJ2-7 and V is TRBV11-3; D gene unclear. Sequencing input: PBMCs. This chain's CDR3 is CASSAHSSSFYEQYF. The DNA for the CDR3 is TGTGCCAGCAGCGCTCACTCATCTTCCTTCTACGAGCAGTACTTC.